The T cell receptor beta chain under discussion was sequenced for a study of T cell repertoires in cytomegalovirus infection. Study details: CMV infection plus the matching HLA type was flagged by public TCR beta signatures.

In TCRdb, the reads were re-called with MiXCR into one record per CDR3 protein. The table shows nearly 650,000 distinct CDR3 sequences, with around 24% occurring only once. This clonotype was detected a few times. Its specificity is unknown. Study-level points and caveats: Within the response measured ex vivo, HLA-C-restricted CMV-specific TCR beta clonotypes were dominant.

The J segment lost 2 bases and the V segment lost 3 bases, leaving 4 bases of the junction unmatched. CDR1 is ENHRY and CDR2 is SYGVKD in the germline V gene. There are 14 residues in the CDR3. The clonotype comes from a human donor in good health (CMV status not recorded). Some clones in this sample may be carry-over from other donors' samples. The chain recombines TRBV10-3 with TRBJ2-7, with 7 bases identical to TRBD1. Sequenced material: CD8+ T cells from PBMCs. The CDR3 DNA reads as TGTGCCATCAGTGACAGGGACAGTCCCTACGAGCAGTACTTC. As protein: CAISDRDSPYEQYF.